These 24 T cell receptor beta chains came from one sample sequenced in a study of shared clonotypes between healthy human individuals. Profiling relied on immunoSEQ multiplex PCR, and the TCRdb table lists in-frame clones only, not all of them. The sample carries hundreds of thousands of clones, around 78% recorded once. The sequencing sample was made of PBMCs. These receptors all come from a woman aged 40 to 49 in good health. Some clones in this sample may be carry-over from other donors' samples.

On this clone: Other DNA sequences of this sample code for an identical CDR3. V and J are TRBV7-9 and TRBJ1-1; possible D gene TRBD1, 5 bases. From germline, CDR1 is SEHNR and CDR2 FQNEAQ (reference sequence). Trimming removed 5 bases at V and 4 bases at J, with 11 bases between. CDR3 length: 13 amino acids. The CDR3 reads CASSPGSGTEAFF. The CDR3 nucleotides are TGTGCCAGCAGCCCAGGGTCGGGCACTGAAGCTTTCTTT.

This rearrangement joins TRBV29-1 to TRBJ2-2, with 8 bases aligning to TRBD1. Unmatched junction bases numbered 12, after V lost 6 bases and J lost 6 bases. This CDR3 contains 15 residues. Germline V CDR1 and CDR2: SQVTM, ANQGSEA. DNA for the CDR3: TGCAGCGTGGCCGGTGGACAGGGTCTTCCCGGGGAGCTGTTTTTT. This codes for CSVAGGQGLPGELFF.

The sample holds many counts of this clone. The chain couples TRBV5-6 to TRBJ2-7; D ambiguous. This CDR3 region has 12 residues. V lost 3 bases and J 2 bases, leaving 6 bases between the germline ends. Germline CDR1 reads SGHDT; CDR2 reads YYEEEE. This CDR3 is CASSYAAYEQYF. The CDR3 bases are TGTGCCAGCAGCTACGCGGCCTACGAGCAGTACTTC.

This clone was found many times. The chain carries TRBV7-2 and TRBJ2-3; TRBD2 aligns across 12 bases. This CDR3 contains 18 residues. Germline V gives CDR1 SGHTA, CDR2 FQGNSA. The J segment lost 4 bases and the V segment lost 1 base, leaving 9 bases of the junction unmatched. CDR3 region: CASSLVLAGGPESDTQYF. CDR3 bases: TGTGCCAGCAGCTTAGTCCTAGCGGGAGGGCCGGAGTCAGATACGCAGTATTTT. The full variable domain, with the rest looked up from reference TRBV7-2 and TRBJ2-3, is GAGVSQSPSNKVTEKGKDVELRCDPISGHTALYWYRQSLGQGLEFLIYFQGNSAPDKSGLPSDRFSAERTGGSVSTLTIQRTQQEDSAVYLCASSLVLAGGPESDTQYFGPGTRLTVL.

This chain links TRBV7-9 with TRBJ2-5; D ambiguous. Germline CDR1 is SEHNR and CDR2 is FQNEAQ (reference sequence). The CDR3 loop spans 13 amino acids. V was trimmed by 4 bases and J by 5 bases, leaving 11 bases between them. In DNA, the CDR3 is TGTGCCAGCAGCTCGGACGTTTTTGAGACCCAGTACTTC. The encoded protein is CASSSDVFETQYF. Looking up the rest from reference TRBV7-9 and TRBJ2-5 gives the full variable domain: DTGVSQNPRHKITKRGQNVTFRCDPISEHNRLYWYRQTLGQGPEFLTYFQNEAQLEKSRLLSDRFSAERPKGSFSTLEIQRTEQGDSAMYLCASSSDVFETQYFGPGTRLLVL.

This chain uses TRBV11-1 with TRBJ2-3; 8 nucleotides match TRBD1. V was clipped by 2 bases and J by 7 bases; unmatched bases: 11. There are 16 residues in the CDR3. Germline V CDR1 and CDR2: SGHAT, FQDESV (reference sequence). The CDR3 loop reads CASSLTSGQDFHTQYF. CDR3 sequence (DNA): TGTGCCAGCAGCTTAACGTCGGGACAGGATTTTCATACGCAGTATTTT.

This clone has only a few counts. The rearrangement uses TRBV9 and TRBJ2-7, with D unresolved. The germline V gene has CDR1 SGDLS and CDR2 YYNGEE. V was pared by 4 bases and J by 2 bases, with 13 bases between. This CDR3 has 14 amino acids. For the CDR3, the DNA is TGTGCCAGCAGCCCGCAGCTAGTGGCCTACGAGCAGTACTTC. This encodes CASSPQLVAYEQYF.

This rearrangement joins TRBV28 to TRBJ2-1; the D is unclear. CDR3 length equals 14 residues. V gave up 5 bases and J gave up 12 bases, with 20 bases separating them. The germline V gene has CDR1 MDHEN and CDR2 SYDVKM. The CDR3 loop is CASSGRGEPKVQFF. The CDR3 nucleotides read TGTGCCAGCAGTGGACGCGGCGAACCCAAAGTGCAGTTCTTC.

This clone came up once. The chain recombines TRBV11-1 with TRBJ1-5, with a weak D call TRBD1 (5 bases). The CDR3 length is 15 residues. CDR1 is SGHAT, CDR2 FQDESV, per germline (reference sequence). The V gene lost 1 base and the J gene lost 4 bases, with 11 bases spanning the gap. CDR3 nucleotides: TGTGCCAGCAGCTTAGGAGGACAAGCGAATCAGCCCCAGCATTTT. Its protein product is CASSLGGQANQPQHF.

This clone has only one observation. The rearrangement joins TRBV28 to TRBJ2-7, with 10 bases aligning to TRBD1. Trimming removed 6 bases from V and 6 bases from J; junction bases left unmatched: 11. Germline lookup yields CDR1 MDHEN and CDR2 SYDVKM. The CDR3 is 15 amino acids. The CDR3 region is CASRRTGGRIFEQYF. The CDR3 DNA is TGTGCCAGCAGGCGGACAGGGGGAAGGATTTTCGAGCAGTACTTC.

The chain combines TRBV7-9 with TRBJ1-5; D unclear. Trimming shortened V by 1 base and J by 5 bases, and 12 bases separated the two germline ends. This CDR3 contains 15 residues. Germline-derived CDR1 and CDR2 are SEHNR and FQNEAQ (reference sequence). The CDR3 here is CASSLGGGLYQPQHF. CDR3 coding DNA: TGTGCCAGCAGCTTAGGGGGTGGGCTCTATCAGCCCCAGCATTTT.

This chain uses TRBV7-3 with TRBJ1-1, with D possibly being TRBD1 (5 bases). This CDR3 comprises 15 residues. Germline V lookup: CDR1 SGHTA, CDR2 FQGTGA. Trimming cost V 2 bases and J 1 base, with 11 bases left between them. CDR3 sequence (DNA): TGTGCCAGCAGCTTATGGAGGGGTAGGAACACTGAAGCTTTCTTT. The encoded protein is CASSLWRGRNTEAFF.

This clone was detected ten times or more. V is TRBV18 and J is TRBJ1-5, with 7 bases matching TRBD1. J lost 6 bases, V lost 6 bases, and 8 bases had no gene match. Germline V gene lookup returns CDR1 KGHSH and CDR2 LQKENI. CDR3 length equals 14 residues. The CDR3 DNA reads as TGTGCCAGCTCCTCGACAGGGTTGGGTCAGCCCCAGCATTTT. The encoded protein is CASSSTGLGQPQHF.

V and J are TRBV28 and TRBJ2-7; tentative D call: TRBD1 (5 bases). This CDR3 has 17 residues. The germline V gene encodes CDR1 MDHEN and CDR2 SYDVKM. V lost 2 bases and J lost 2, with 19 bases in between. CDR3 nucleotides: TGTGCCAGCAGTTTAGGGGCGTGGGGATCTAAAACCTACGAGCAGTACTTC. Translation: CASSLGAWGSKTYEQYF.

The rearrangement joins TRBV18 to TRBJ2-5; perhaps TRBD2 as D (6 bases). TRBJ2-7 explains the end of the DNA better; the J call may be wrong. The CDR3 consists of 16 residues. Per the germline V gene, CDR1 is KGHSH and CDR2 is LQKENI. Written as DNA, the CDR3 is TGTGCCAGCTCATCCAGACTAGACGGCAAACCCTACGAGCAGTACTTC. It specifies CASSSRLDGKPYEQYF.

About this clone: This likely came from a read error, as a far larger clone is one base away. Other DNA sequences in this specimen translate into the identical CDR3. The V and J genes are TRBV27 and TRBJ1-2, with D perhaps TRBD1 (5 bases). This CDR3 has 13 amino acids. V was pared by 4 bases and J by 7 bases, with 13 bases between. Germline values: CDR1 MNHEY, CDR2 SMNVEV (reference sequence). CDR3 region: CASSWSGESGYTF. CDR3 DNA: TGTGCCAGCAGTTGGTCGGGGGAGAGTGGCTACACCTTC.

The chain combines TRBV5-6 with TRBJ2-3; either TRBD1 or TRBD2 may fit D (6 bases each). This CDR3 has 13 amino acids. Germline CDR1 reads SGHDT; CDR2 reads YYEEEE. Trimming left V 5 bases short and J 7 bases short, with 14 bases between. The CDR3 is CASRYFGGYTQYF. The CDR3 DNA sequence: TGTGCCAGCAGATACTTCGGGGGCTATACGCAGTATTTT.

The chain recombines TRBV5-4 with TRBJ2-7; no clear D. The germline CDR1 and CDR2 sequences are SGHNT and YYREEE (reference sequence). The CDR3 length is 14 residues. V was clipped by 4 bases and J by 2 bases, with 13 bases between them. The CDR3, as DNA: TGTGCCAGCAGCCTTAGTGTTCCGCCCTACGAGCAGTACTTC. Encoded protein: CASSLSVPPYEQYF.

This rearrangement joins TRBV9 to TRBJ2-7, with 8 bases matching TRBD1. Germline trimming cut 3 bases from V and 2 bases from J; bases unmatched to any gene: 7. The V gene's germline CDR1 is SGDLS and CDR2 YYNGEE. This CDR3 spans 15 amino acids. In DNA, the CDR3 is TGTGCCAGCAGCGAGGGCGGACAGGGTACCTACGAGCAGTACTTC. Residues: CASSEGGQGTYEQYF.

This clone occurred once. The chain carries TRBV30 and TRBJ2-3; the D is unclear. The CDR3 is 17 amino acids. With 1 base removed from V and 2 bases from J, the gap between germline ends came to 19 bases. Germline V gene data show CDR1 as GTSNPN and CDR2 as SVGIG (reference sequence). This CDR3 reads CAWSGLPLVPITDTQYF. The CDR3 DNA reads as TGTGCCTGGAGTGGTCTCCCCCTCGTCCCTATCACAGATACGCAGTATTTT. Full variable domain (remainder filled in from reference TRBV30 and TRBJ2-3): SQTIHQWPATLVQPVGSPLSLECTVEGTSNPNLYWYRQAAGRGLQLLFYSVGIGQISSEVPQNLSASRPQDRQFILSSKKLLLSDSGFYLCAWSGLPLVPITDTQYFGPGTRLTVL.

The chain is built from TRBV19 and TRBJ2-1, with D possibly being TRBD2 (6 bases). The CDR3 spans 16 residues. Trimming pared 3 bases from V and 4 bases from J, leaving 16 bases between. Looked up from germline, CDR1 is LNHDA and CDR2 is SQIVND (reference sequence). CDR3 in DNA: TGTGCCAGTAGTATCAACGCGGCGGAGGGTTACAATGAGCAGTTCTTC. This sequence encodes CASSINAAEGYNEQFF.

This clone was recorded only once. The V gene is TRBV18, the J gene TRBJ2-6, with TRBD2 identical over 7 bases. Germline CDR1 and CDR2: KGHSH and LQKENI. This CDR3 comprises 17 residues. V lost 6 bases to trimming and J lost 0 bases; unmatched junction nucleotides: 8. Written as DNA, the CDR3 is TGTGCCAGCTCCCCGGGGGGACCGCGCTCTGGGGCCAACGTCCTGACTTTC. Translated, it gives CASSPGGPRSGANVLTF.

CDR3 DNA: TGTGCCAGCAGTTTATTTGCGGGGTACGAGCAGTACTTC. Protein: CASSLFAGYEQYF. This sequence joins TRBV28 and TRBJ2-7, with D maybe TRBD2 (6 bases). Trimming cost V 1 base and J 4 bases, with 8 bases left between them. The CDR3 is 13 residues long. Per germline, CDR1 MDHEN and CDR2 SYDVKM.

This clone was found once. This may stem from a read error, because a much larger clone lies one nucleotide away. As the CDR3 is not closed by the conserved phenylalanine or tryptophan, this likely results from a read error. The genes are TRBV29-1 and TRBJ2-4; perhaps TRBD2 as D (5 bases). V was clipped by 0 bases and J by 4 bases, with 13 bases between them. This CDR3 has 15 amino acids. Germline-derived CDR1 and CDR2 are SQVTM and ANQGSEA. The CDR3 DNA sequence: TGCAGCGTTGAAGATGAGGGTAGGGTAAAAAACATTCAGTACCTC. Its translation is CSVEDEGRVKNIQYL.